Here is one T cell receptor beta chain with its context. As yet, its antigen is unknown. The entry originates in a study of OX40 agonist ivuxolimab in advanced cancers. As for the study in general: At 0.01 to 10 mg/kg, ivuxolimab was administered intravenously to patients every 2 weeks.

Germline loops: CDR1 SGHRS, CDR2 YFSETQ. V trimming: 0 bases; J trimming: 6 bases; junction bases outside the gene matches: 3. The CDR3 spans 16 residues. Generated by immunoSEQ multiplex PCR, the TCRdb table keeps only in-frame clones and is missing some. The sample consists of 90,000 or so clones, 75% to 90% of them appearing once. Notes on the study in general: The average count of expanded clones was higher among CD8+ T cells than among CD4+.

The clonotype originates from an adult with an advanced solid tumor such as melanoma, head and neck, liver or kidney cancer. The V call is TRBV5-1, the J call TRBJ2-3; TRBD2 matches at 14 bases. This specimen consisted of CD4+ or CD8+ T cells sorted from blood, obtained in a trial of the OX40 agonist ivuxolimab. The CDR3: CASSLGLAGGLDTQYF. The CDR3, as DNA: TGCGCCAGCAGCTTGGGACTAGCGGGGGGGCTTGATACGCAGTATTTT.